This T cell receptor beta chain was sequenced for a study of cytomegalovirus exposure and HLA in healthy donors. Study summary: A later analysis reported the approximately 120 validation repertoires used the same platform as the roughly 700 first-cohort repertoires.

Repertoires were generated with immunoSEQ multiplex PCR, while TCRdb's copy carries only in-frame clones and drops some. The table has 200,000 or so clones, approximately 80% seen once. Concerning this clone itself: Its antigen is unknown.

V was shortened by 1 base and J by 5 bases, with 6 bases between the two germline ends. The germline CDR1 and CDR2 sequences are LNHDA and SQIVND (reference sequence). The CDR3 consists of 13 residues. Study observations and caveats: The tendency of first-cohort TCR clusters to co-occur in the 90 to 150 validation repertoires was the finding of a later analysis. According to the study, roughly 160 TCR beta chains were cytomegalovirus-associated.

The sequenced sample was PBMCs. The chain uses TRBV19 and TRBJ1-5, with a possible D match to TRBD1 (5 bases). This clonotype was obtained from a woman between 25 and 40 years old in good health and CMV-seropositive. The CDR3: CASSIGGDQPQHF. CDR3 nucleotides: TGTGCCAGTAGTATAGGGGGGGATCAGCCCCAGCATTTT. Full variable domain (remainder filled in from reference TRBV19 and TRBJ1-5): DGGITQSPKYLFRKEGQNVTLSCEQNLNHDAMYWYRQDPGQGLRLIYYSQIVNDFQKGDIAEGYSVSREKKESFPLTVTSAQKNPTAFYLCASSIGGDQPQHFGDGTRLSIL.